Shown below are 18 T cell receptor beta chains from a single sample sequenced in a study of cytomegalovirus exposure and HLA in healthy donors. Both 60 Vbeta primers and 13 Jbeta primers went into the PCR. Sequencing used immunoSEQ multiplex PCR; TCRdb keeps in-frame clones, though not all of them. Among about 110,000 clones listed, about 80% were seen once. Sequencing input: PBMCs. The receptor set was obtained from a woman aged 55-69 years in good health and CMV-seropositive.

V gene TRBV19 combines with J gene TRBJ1-4; 7 bases are shared with TRBD1. CDR1 LNHDA and CDR2 SQIVND come from the germline V gene (reference sequence). The CDR3 extends over 15 amino acids. J lost 5 bases, V lost 4 bases, and 7 bases had no gene match. The CDR3 is CASSRLGTENEKLFF. The CDR3 DNA sequence: TGTGCCAGTAGTAGGTTAGGGACAGAAAATGAAAAACTGTTTTTT.

The CDR3 protein is CASSLGRLDKETQYF. CDR3 bases: TGCGCCAGCAGCTTGGGCCGACTAGATAAAGAGACCCAGTACTTC. The rearrangement links TRBV5-1 to TRBJ2-5, with D tentatively TRBD2 (6 bases). Trimming took 0 bases from V and 3 from J, leaving 12 bases between them. This CDR3 spans 15 amino acids. Germline V gene data show CDR1 as SGHRS and CDR2 as YFSETQ.

The count of this clone is one. The genes are TRBV4-1 and TRBJ2-2, with 9 bases fitting TRBD2. Unmatched junction bases numbered 5, after V lost 2 bases and J lost 1 base. Per the germline V gene, CDR1 is MGHRA and CDR2 is YSYEKL. The length of the CDR3 is 17 residues. The CDR3 nucleotides read TGCGCCAGCAGCCAATTATTTAGCGGGAGGAACACCGGGGAGCTGTTTTTT. Amino acids: CASSQLFSGRNTGELFF.

As concerns this clone: Germline and junction disagree at one end, which may indicate a read error. The chain carries TRBV7-7 and TRBJ2-1; tentatively, D is TRBD2 (5 bases). The germline V gene encodes CDR1 SSHAT and CDR2 FNYEAQ (reference sequence). This CDR3 contains 15 residues. The CDR3 sequence is CASSLRDTPDNEQFF. CDR3 DNA: TGTGCTAGCAGCTTACGGGATACCCCGGACAATGAGCAGTTCTTC. Full variable domain (outside the CDR3, taken from reference TRBV7-7 and TRBJ2-1): GAGVSQSPRYKVTKRGQDVTLRCDPISSHATLYWYQQALGQGPEFLTYFNYEAQPDKSGLPSDRFSAERPEGSISTLTIQRTEQRDSAMYRCASSLRDTPDNEQFFGPGTRLTVL.

Comment on this clone: The junction departs from germline at one end; a sequencing error may be responsible. The J gene is TRBJ2-1, the V gene TRBV5-1; 9 bases line up with TRBD2. Germline V CDR1 and CDR2: SGHRS, YFSETQ. The CDR3 totals 16 residues. CDR3 amino acids: CASSLGSASGANERFF. CDR3 sequence (DNA): TGCGCCAGCAGTCTTGGTTCGGCTAGCGGGGCTAATGAGCGGTTCTTC.

At least ten counts were recorded for this clone. The V gene is TRBV7-9, the J gene TRBJ1-1; unclear D gene. CDR1 and CDR2 from the germline V gene are SEHNR and FQNEAQ (reference sequence). The CDR3 length is 13 residues. V was cut by 8 bases and J by 1 base, with 11 bases left in between. CDR3 DNA: TGTGCCAGCCAACTCGGCGGGAACACTGAAGCTTTCTTT. This gives the protein CASQLGGNTEAFF.

J is TRBJ2-7 and V is TRBV28; a weak D match, TRBD1 (6 bases). This CDR3 has 15 residues. Trimming pared 5 bases from V and 3 bases from J, leaving 17 bases between. Germline V gives CDR1 MDHEN, CDR2 SYDVKM. The CDR3 DNA reads TGTGCCAGCAGTCCCACAGGGTATGTTATCTACGAGCAGTACTTC. Amino acids: CASSPTGYVIYEQYF.

The chain carries TRBV18 and TRBJ2-7; 9 nucleotides align to TRBD1. This CDR3 has 14 residues. From germline, CDR1 is KGHSH and CDR2 LQKENI. Germline trimming cut 3 bases from V and 2 bases from J; bases unmatched to any gene: 2. CDR3 residues: CASSPRQGAYEQYF. The DNA of the CDR3 is TGTGCCAGCTCACCTCGACAGGGGGCCTACGAGCAGTACTTC.

This chain uses TRBV9 with TRBJ2-1, with D possibly matching TRBD2 (5 bases). The CDR3 length is 14 residues. V lost 0 bases to trimming and J lost 6 bases, with 10 bases between them. Per germline, CDR1 SGDLS and CDR2 YYNGEE. The CDR3 region is CASSVVGLSNEQFF. The CDR3 DNA is TGTGCCAGCAGCGTAGTCGGACTTTCCAATGAGCAGTTCTTC.

This chain uses TRBV6-6 with TRBJ2-4; 8 bases agree with TRBD2. Germline V gene sequence: CDR1 MNHNY, CDR2 SVGAGI (reference sequence). The trim removed 6 bases at V and 0 bases at J, leaving 4 bases unmatched. The CDR3 length is 15 residues. The CDR3 region has the DNA TGTGCCAGCAGACTAGCGGAAGTAGCCAAAAACATTCAGTACTTC. It translates to CASRLAEVAKNIQYF.

This clone showed up just a few times. The gene calls are TRBV18 and TRBJ2-1, with D maybe TRBD2 (5 bases). This CDR3 is 18 amino acids long. Germline CDR1 reads KGHSH; CDR2 reads LQKENI. The V gene lost 0 bases and the J gene lost 0 bases, with 15 bases spanning the gap. CDR3 sequence reads: CASSPPTFQRSSYNEQFF. CDR3 nucleotide sequence: TGTGCCAGCTCACCACCAACGTTCCAGCGGAGCTCCTACAATGAGCAGTTCTTC.

V is TRBV28 and J is TRBJ1-1, with a weak D call TRBD1 (5 bases). This CDR3 spans 12 amino acids. The germline V gene encodes CDR1 MDHEN and CDR2 SYDVKM. The V gene lost 6 bases and the J gene lost 7 bases, with 12 bases spanning the gap. In DNA form, the CDR3 reads TGTGCCAGCAGCACCCAGGGCCTTGAAGCTTTCTTT. This sequence encodes CASSTQGLEAFF.

This clone was counted between two and nine times. The chain employs TRBV18 and TRBJ2-3; D is possibly TRBD1 (6 bases). V was pared by 0 bases and J by 8 bases, with 12 bases between. This CDR3 is built from 14 residues. Looked up from germline, CDR1 is KGHSH and CDR2 is LQKENI. In DNA, the CDR3 is TGTGCCAGCTCACCACCGGACAGCAGTCGTACGCAGTATTTT. Protein product: CASSPPDSSRTQYF.

The V gene is TRBV30, the J gene TRBJ1-6; TRBD1 is a possible D gene (5 bases). The germline gives CDR1 GTSNPN, CDR2 SVGIG (reference sequence). V dropped 3 bases and J dropped 7 bases, with 16 bases sitting between them. There are 15 residues in the CDR3. CDR3 loop: CAWRGEVSRNSPLHF. In DNA form, the CDR3 reads TGTGCCTGGAGAGGGGAGGTCTCCCGAAATTCACCCCTCCACTTT.

The chain joins TRBV15 to TRBJ2-5; 11 bases align to TRBD2. CDR1 is LNHNV and CDR2 is YYDKDF in the germline V gene (reference sequence). The V segment lost 0 bases and the J segment 2 bases; nucleotides outside the gene matches: 2. This CDR3 spans 16 amino acids. As DNA, the CDR3 is TGTGCCACCAGCAGAGATAGACTAGCGGGACAAGAGACCCAGTACTTC. Translated: CATSRDRLAGQETQYF.

V is TRBV5-1 and J is TRBJ1-6, with D perhaps matching TRBD1 (6 bases). V was trimmed by 0 bases and J by 8 bases, leaving 9 bases between them. Looked up from germline, CDR1 is SGHRS and CDR2 is YFSETQ. This CDR3 spans 14 amino acids. The CDR3 nucleotides are TGCGCCAGCAGCTTGGACAGGGAGCATTCACCCCTCCACTTT. Amino acids: CASSLDREHSPLHF.

This clone has a count of ten or more. J is TRBJ2-7 and V is TRBV5-4, with 9 bases aligning to TRBD1. Per germline, CDR1 SGHNT and CDR2 YYREEE (reference sequence). The CDR3 length is 16 residues. The V gene end was trimmed by 2 bases and the J gene end by 0 bases; junction bases not matched to a gene: 6. CDR3 DNA sequence: TGTGCCAGCAGCTTAACAGGGGGCGCAAGCTCCTACGAGCAGTACTTC. This encodes CASSLTGGASSYEQYF.

The chain employs TRBV2 and TRBJ2-5; 8 nucleotides line up with TRBD2. The V segment lost 6 bases and the J segment 5 bases; nucleotides outside the gene matches: 8. The V gene's germline CDR1 is SNHLY and CDR2 FYNNEI. CDR3 length: 14 residues. The CDR3 protein is CASRTGGLGETQYF. In DNA form, the CDR3 reads TGTGCCAGCAGGACGGGGGGGCTAGGGGAGACCCAGTACTTC.